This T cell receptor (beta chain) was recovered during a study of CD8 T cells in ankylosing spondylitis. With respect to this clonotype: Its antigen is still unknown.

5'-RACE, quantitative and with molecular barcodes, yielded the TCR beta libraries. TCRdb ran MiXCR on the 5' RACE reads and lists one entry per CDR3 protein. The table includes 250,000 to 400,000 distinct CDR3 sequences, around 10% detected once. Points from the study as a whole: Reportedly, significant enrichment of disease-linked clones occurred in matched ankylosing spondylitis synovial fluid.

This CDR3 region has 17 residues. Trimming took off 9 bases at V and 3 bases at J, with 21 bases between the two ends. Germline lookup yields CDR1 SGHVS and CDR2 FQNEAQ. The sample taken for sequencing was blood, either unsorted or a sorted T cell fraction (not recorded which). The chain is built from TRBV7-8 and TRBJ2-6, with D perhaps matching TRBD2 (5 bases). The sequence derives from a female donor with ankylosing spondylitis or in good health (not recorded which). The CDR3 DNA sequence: TGTGCCAGTCCCGCTCTCCCAGAGGGCGGTGGGGCCAACGTCCTGACTTTC. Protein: CASPALPEGGGANVLTF.